Presented here are 15 T cell receptor beta chains from one specimen sequenced in a study of blood T cell repertoires in COVID-19. Some clones are missing from TCRdb's copy, which holds only in-frame ones; the method was immunoSEQ multiplex PCR. The sample carries 200,000 or so clones, roughly 80% recorded once. The sequencing input was peripheral blood. The receptors originated from a woman in her twenties or thirties with acute or convalescent COVID-19.

This clone has a single count. The chain carries TRBV11-3 and TRBJ2-1; D unclear. The CDR3 runs to 13 residues. The V gene's germline CDR1 is SGHNT and CDR2 YENEEA. V was trimmed by 2 bases and J by 9 bases, leaving 11 bases between them. This CDR3 reads CASSLTRVGEQFF. The CDR3 DNA reads TGTGCCAGCAGCTTAACTCGGGTAGGTGAGCAGTTCTTC.

The genes are TRBV2 and TRBJ2-1; D call uncertain. The V and J ends lost 8 bases and 4 bases respectively, with 12 bases between them. Germline values: CDR1 SNHLY, CDR2 FYNNEI. The CDR3 is 13 residues long. CDR3 amino acids: CASSTLPYNEQFF. CDR3 sequence (DNA): TGTGCCAGCTCCACTCTACCTTACAATGAGCAGTTCTTC. The full variable domain, in which reference TRBV2 and TRBJ2-1 provide the parts outside the CDR3, is EPEVTQTPSHQVTQMGQEVILRCVPISNHLYFYWYRQILGQKVEFLVSFYNNEISEKSEIFDDQFSVERPDGSNFTLKIRSTKLEDSAMYFCASSTLPYNEQFFGPGTRLTVL.

The chain couples TRBV28 to TRBJ2-7, with TRBD1 matching over 7 bases. J gave up 9 bases and V 3 bases, and 2 bases lay outside the gene matches. CDR1 and CDR2 from the germline V gene are MDHEN and SYDVKM. There are 11 residues in the CDR3. CDR3 DNA sequence: TGTGCCAGCAGTTTGGGGACAGCGCAGTACTTC. Its protein product is CASSLGTAQYF.

The rearrangement links TRBV11-2 to TRBJ2-5, with TRBD2 identical over 9 bases. CDR3 length: 15 residues. Germline V gene sequence: CDR1 SGHAT, CDR2 FQNNGV. V shed 3 bases and J 3 bases; nucleotides not matched to a gene: 5. CDR3 residues: CASSLGASGKETQYF. The CDR3 region has the DNA TGTGCCAGCAGCTTGGGTGCTAGCGGGAAAGAGACCCAGTACTTC.

The chain employs TRBV6-1 and TRBJ2-5; 9 positions match TRBD1. This CDR3 spans 17 amino acids. CDR1 and CDR2 from the germline V gene are MNHNS and SASEGT. The trim removed 2 bases at V and 3 bases at J, leaving 10 bases unmatched. The CDR3 loop reads CASSEFARTGAKETQYF. In nucleotides, the CDR3 is TGTGCCAGCAGTGAATTCGCCCGGACAGGGGCCAAAGAGACCCAGTACTTC.

The chain uses TRBV6-5 and TRBJ1-6; D may be TRBD1 (6 bases). Germline CDR1 reads MNHEY; CDR2 reads SVGAGI. V lost 3 bases and J lost 9, with 15 bases in between. The CDR3 covers 15 residues. Written as DNA, the CDR3 is TGTGCCAGCAGTTATGTGAGCAGGGGCGGTTCACCCCTCCACTTT. Encoded protein: CASSYVSRGGSPLHF.

The chain recombines TRBV13 with TRBJ2-1; D is unclear. The germline V and J ends were trimmed by 5 bases and 9 bases, with 14 bases remaining between them. The germline V gene encodes CDR1 PRHDT and CDR2 FYEKMQ (reference sequence). This CDR3 has 13 amino acids. In nucleotides, the CDR3 is TGTGCCAGCAGCCTCGACCCCCCGGGTGAGCAGTTCTTC. Translated, it gives CASSLDPPGEQFF. Supplemented by reference TRBV13 and TRBJ2-1, the full variable domain reads AAGVIQSPRHLIKEKRETATLKCYPIPRHDTVYWYQQGPGQDPQFLISFYEKMQSDKGSIPDRFSAQQFSDYHSELNMSSLELGDSALYFCASSLDPPGEQFFGPGTRLTVL.

The CDR3 sequence: CASSQVGRGRGEQFF. For the CDR3, the DNA is TGCGCCAGCAGCCAAGTGGGGCGTGGTCGTGGTGAGCAGTTCTTC. V usage is TRBV4-3 and J usage is TRBJ2-1; tentative D call: TRBD1 (5 bases). The CDR3 is 15 amino acids. Germline CDR1 is LGHNA and CDR2 is YSLEER. Deletions cut 1 base from V and 9 bases from J, with 16 bases between.

This clone was picked up a small number of times. For the CDR3, the DNA is TGTGCCAGCAGTTCAATTCCCGGGACAGGGGGCAATCAGCCCCAGCATTTT. It encodes CASSSIPGTGGNQPQHF. The rearrangement uses TRBV27 and TRBJ1-5; 10 nucleotides agree with TRBD1. Germline CDR1 reads MNHEY; CDR2 reads SMNVEV (reference sequence). J lost 2 bases, V lost 4 bases, and 8 bases had no gene match. This CDR3 has 17 amino acids.

V usage is TRBV5-1 and J usage is TRBJ2-1, with 7 bases lining up with TRBD2. CDR1 and CDR2 (germline): SGHRS, YFSETQ. This CDR3 is 15 amino acids long. J was trimmed by 12 bases and V by 2 bases; bases with no gene match: 14. CDR3: CASSFISGAAQGQFF. In DNA form, the CDR3 reads TGCGCCAGCAGCTTTATAAGCGGGGCTGCGCAGGGGCAGTTCTTC.

In regard to this clone: The junction departs from germline at one end; a sequencing error may be responsible. The chain has TRBV7-9 and TRBJ1-4; TRBD1 matches at 8 bases. This CDR3 region has 16 residues. Germline V gives CDR1 SEHNR, CDR2 FQNEAQ (reference sequence). CDR3: CASTLSNFRGREKLFF. The CDR3 DNA reads TGTGCCAGCACCTTATCGAATTTCAGGGGGCGTGAAAAACTGTTTTTT.

The rearrangement links TRBV7-9 to TRBJ2-1, with D perhaps matching TRBD2 (5 bases). V was trimmed by 1 base and J by 9 bases, leaving 10 bases between them. Germline V gene data show CDR1 as SEHNR and CDR2 as FQNEAQ (reference sequence). The CDR3 spans 13 residues. The CDR3 here is CASSLGGYGEQFF. The CDR3 region has the DNA TGTGCCAGCAGCTTAGGAGGGTATGGTGAGCAGTTCTTC.

This clone was counted a few times. The gene calls are TRBV5-4 and TRBJ1-2; 7 bases fit TRBD1. Germline CDR1 and CDR2: SGHNT and YYREEE (reference sequence). This CDR3 has 13 amino acids. J was trimmed by 4 bases and V by 5 bases; bases with no gene match: 5. The DNA of the CDR3 is TGTGCCAGCAGTCCAGACAGGGCCTATGGCTACACCTTC. Protein sequence: CASSPDRAYGYTF.

The chain joins TRBV18 to TRBJ2-2; D gene ambiguous. V was shortened by 7 bases and J by 2 bases, with 17 bases between the two germline ends. The CDR3 extends over 16 amino acids. Germline loops: CDR1 KGHSH, CDR2 LQKENI. The CDR3 loop reads CASLQIASLNTGELFF. The CDR3 DNA reads as TGTGCCAGCTTGCAGATAGCAAGTCTTAACACCGGGGAGCTGTTTTTT.

J is TRBJ2-2 and V is TRBV29-1; D might be TRBD1 (6 bases). Trimming cost V 2 bases and J 3 bases, with 19 bases left between them. The CDR3 covers 17 residues. Germline V CDR1 and CDR2: SQVTM, ANQGSEA. CDR3 region: CSVERGTIGRDTGELFF. CDR3 DNA sequence: TGCAGCGTTGAAAGGGGGACAATCGGTAGGGACACCGGGGAGCTGTTTTTT.